The 5 T cell receptor beta chains in this list originate from one sample, sequenced in a study of T cells in Graves' hyperthyroidism and ophthalmopathy. The CDR3 regions of TCR beta were amplified from RNA transcripts. The HTBI primer set was used in a first-round RT-PCR of the TCR CDR3. TCRdb analysed the multiplex PCR reads with MiXCR anew, one entry per CDR3 protein. The table shows over 300,000 distinct CDR3 sequences, with around 14% occurring only once. The sequencing input was blood. These receptors originate from a woman aged 55-69 years with Graves' hyperthyroidism.

At least ten counts were recorded for this clonotype. The rearrangement joins TRBV5-5 to TRBJ1-2; TRBD1 is a possible D gene (6 bases). The V end lost 3 bases, the J end lost 3 bases, and 9 bases lay between the germline ends. Germline V gene lookup returns CDR1 SGHKS and CDR2 YYEKEE (reference sequence). The CDR3 spans 13 residues. CDR3 sequence (DNA): TGTGCCAGCAGCTACAGGGACTACTATGGCTACACCTTC. Encoded protein: CASSYRDYYGYTF. Full variable domain (rest looked up from reference TRBV5-5 and TRBJ1-2): DAGVTQSPTHLIKTRGQQVTLRCSPISGHKSVSWYQQVLGQGPQFIFQYYEKEERGRGNFPDRFSARQFPNYSSELNVNALLLGDSALYLCASSYRDYYGYTFGSGTRLTVV.

This clonotype was seen at least ten times. The chain has TRBV19 and TRBJ1-1; 7 bases line up with TRBD1. V lost 8 bases to trimming and J lost 0 bases; unmatched junction nucleotides: 9. Germline assignment: CDR1 LNHDA and CDR2 SQIVND (reference sequence). This CDR3 has 15 residues. The CDR3 sequence is CASRRDRIMNTEAFF. The CDR3 coding sequence is TGTGCCAGTCGACGGGACAGAATAATGAACACTGAAGCTTTCTTT.

This clonotype was counted at least ten times. This chain joins TRBV2 and TRBJ2-7; 10 nucleotides align to TRBD1. The CDR3 spans 14 residues. Trimming cost V 2 bases and J 6 bases; bases outside gene matches: 4. Germline values: CDR1 SNHLY, CDR2 FYNNEI. The CDR3 DNA sequence: TGTGCCAGCAGTGAACACGGGACAGGGGTCGAGCAGTACTTC. This sequence encodes CASSEHGTGVEQYF.

The table lists this clonotype with many counts. The chain employs TRBV7-2 and TRBJ2-1; 7 nucleotides align to TRBD1. Germline V gene lookup returns CDR1 SGHTA and CDR2 FQGNSA. This CDR3 has 12 residues. Trimming removed 5 bases from V and 8 bases from J; junction bases left unmatched: 3. CDR3 loop: CASSLTGDEQFF. DNA for the CDR3: TGTGCCAGCAGCCTCACAGGGGATGAGCAGTTCTTC.

This clonotype has at least ten counts. The chain links TRBV18 to TRBJ2-2; D gene uncertain. Germline V CDR1 and CDR2: KGHSH, LQKENI. CDR3 size: 15 residues. V was shortened by 3 bases and J by 3 bases, with 11 bases between the two germline ends. CDR3 region: CASSPAPGHTGELFF. The CDR3 bases are TGTGCCAGCTCACCCGCGCCAGGCCACACCGGGGAGCTGTTTTTT.